What follows describes a single TCR beta chain. Its cognate antigen has yet to be identified. The sample holds no much larger clone one base away, and base qualities are not on file. The data stem from a study of STAT3 mutations in large granular lymphocyte leukemia (dated by TCRdb to about 2019). Background on the whole study: Canonical activating STAT3 mutations were detected in roughly half of the longitudinally sequenced T-LGLL patients. Some 18 representative T-LGLL cases were selected from an initial cohort of a few hundred LGL patients for longitudinal TCRbeta and STAT3 sequencing. As controls, the study also included longitudinal sequencing of a couple of patients with natural killer LGL leukemia. More than half of T-LGLL patients received one or more immunosuppressive therapy regimens, with hematologic response in less than 50% of those treated. To reconstruct clonal hierarchy and dynamics, serial deep sequencing of TCRbeta CDR3 and STAT3 was performed in patients with T-cell large granular lymphocyte leukemia. Each patient was sequenced at an average of around 4 time points, ranging from 2 to 8 samplings. General study outcomes and caveats: Because codominant clonotypes persisted in some patients, a small but highly pathogenic clone may have been missed. Because no samples were available when a clone first appeared, clonal expansion had to be inferred from samplings taken at other points. In about 30% of the 18 patients, TCR clonotype switching occurred after therapy, and every newly emerging clone was STAT3 wild type. At least one immunodominant TCRbeta clonotype was present in every T-LGLL patient, and multiple immunodominant subclonotypes appeared in about half of the T-LGLL patients. The burden of the dominant TCR clone was higher than the STAT3 mutant burden in several patients, which suggests that the STAT3 mutation arose secondarily inside a clone that had already expanded. Linking therapy response to changes in TCR clonal burden was complicated by variable intervals between samplings and by differing treatment regimens.

An Illumina MiSeq was used to sequence the TCRbeta libraries, yielding an average of approximately 43,000 productive templates per sample. The immunoSEQ assay, which uses multiplex PCR amplification, was used to generate TCRbeta CDR3 libraries. From the authors' description of their analysis: Repertoire diversity was calculated as previously defined, with values near 0 taken to indicate extremely monoclonal samples. TCRdb re-hosts the immuneACCESS table, in-frame sequences only. Its copies lack some clones; in the studies checked, an unresolved V gene accounts for under half of them, and the cause for the rest is not known. That table is the source of V, J and clone size, and D and trimming were worked out from the DNA. In all, the sample holds under 25,000 clones, and 92% of those were seen once. Jointly, the top ten make up roughly 46% of the sample. Between the V and J ends, shortened by 1 base and 2 bases respectively, the junction contains 6 bases. Taken from the germline V gene, the CDR1 and CDR2 loops are SGHTA and FQGNSA. The CDR3 spans 13 residues, from the cysteine through the phenylalanine. Only the CDR3 region is kept as DNA, spanning 39 bases read in frame from base 1.

The same DNA, extracted from blood mononuclear cells, served for both the TCR sequencing and the STAT3 sequencing. The V and J segments used are TRBV7-2 and TRBJ2-7; the D gene is perhaps TRBD1, on 5 matching bases. Material: peripheral blood mononuclear cells. The sequence came from a man in his sixties with T-cell large granular lymphocyte leukemia. Some clones in this sample may be carry-over from other donors' samples. The age is the age at diagnosis. The nucleotide sequence reads TGTGCCAGCAGCTTAGGCAGGGCCTACGAGCAGTACTTC. This encodes CASSLGRAYEQYF.